Listed below are T cell receptor beta chains from one sample, sequenced in a study of T cell repertoires in aging, cancer and after chemotherapy. TCRdb reprocessed the multiplex PCR reads via MiXCR and lists one record per CDR3 protein. The table lists some 9,000 distinct CDR3 sequences, approximately 25% of them singletons, with about 2.4% in the top ten. The material sequenced was blood. The source of these receptors is a human donor in good health. Each CDR3 is given with its conserved first and last residue. Each record gives: J gene, D gene, V gene, clone size, CDR3 protein, CDR3 DNA. D genes are given only for firm matches. Size tells how often a clone was seen (once, few, many) or the class of an expanded clone, and some rows leave it out.

>TRBJ1-6|TRBD1|TRBV18|-
CASSPTGSSYNSPLHF
TGTGCCAGCTCCCCGACAGGGAGCTCCTATAATTCACCCCTCCACTTT
>TRBJ2-3|-|TRBV6-1|-
CASSEVDTQYF
TGTGCCAGCAGTGAAGTAGATACGCAGTATTTT
>TRBJ2-1|TRBD2|TRBV20-1|few
CSVWSGRNMGSYNEQFF
TGCAGTGTTTGGAGCGGGAGGAATATGGGGTCCTACAATGAGCAGTTCTTC
>TRBJ2-1|TRBD2|TRBV11-2|-
CASSWGTSGGYNEQFF
TGTGCCAGCAGCTGGGGGACTAGCGGGGGCTACAATGAGCAGTTCTTC
>TRBJ2-3|-|TRBV5-1|few
CASSLGGASTDTQYF
TGCGCCAGCAGCTTGGGAGGGGCTAGCACAGATACGCAGTATTTT
>TRBJ2-1|TRBD2|TRBV6-4|-
CASSDLAGGDEQFF
TGTGCCAGCAGTGACCTAGCGGGAGGAGATGAGCAGTTCTTC
>TRBJ2-1|TRBD2|TRBV20-1|-
CSASSATSGVYNEQFF
TGCAGTGCTAGCTCCGCGACTAGCGGAGTATACAATGAGCAGTTCTTC
>TRBJ2-1|-|TRBV6-2/TRBV6-3|-
CASSSPGRNEQFF
TGTGCCAGCAGTTCGCCGGGACGGAATGAGCAGTTCTTC
>TRBJ1-2|-|TRBV4-2|medium-sized
CASSHDRRDYGYTF
TGTGCCAGCAGCCACGATCGGCGGGACTATGGCTACACCTTC
>TRBJ2-7|TRBD1|TRBV12-3/TRBV12-4|medium-sized
CASKPTGQGYEQYF
TGTGCCAGCAAGCCAACGGGACAGGGCTACGAGCAGTACTTC
>TRBJ1-4|-|TRBV15|few
CATSRGGSTNEKLFF
TGTGCCACCAGCAGAGGCGGGTCCACTAATGAAAAACTGTTTTTT
>TRBJ2-7|TRBD2|TRBV7-6|medium-sized
CASSPRPGTSGGTYEQYF
TGTGCCAGCAGCCCCCGTCCCGGGACTAGCGGGGGGACCTACGAGCAGTACTTC
>TRBJ2-3|-|TRBV7-2|few
CASSLGESDTQYF
TGTGCCAGCAGCTTAGGGGAGTCAGATACGCAGTATTTT
>TRBJ2-3|TRBD2|TRBV4-2|-
CASSQKREGPDTQYF
TGTGCCAGCAGCCAAAAGCGGGAGGGCCCAGATACGCAGTATTTT
>TRBJ2-1|-|TRBV19|medium-sized
CASSTSVYNEQFF
TGTGCCAGTAGTACTAGCGTGTACAATGAGCAGTTCTTC
>TRBJ2-5|-|TRBV27|few
CASSHGGTQETQYF
TGTGCCAGCAGTCACGGGGGAACACAAGAGACCCAGTACTTC
>TRBJ2-1|TRBD2|TRBV7-9|few
CASSLDGGSFDEQFF
TGTGCCAGCAGCTTAGATGGCGGGAGTTTCGATGAGCAGTTCTTC
>TRBJ2-1|-|TRBV12-3/TRBV12-4|-
CASSPLSGPYNEQFF
TGTGCCAGCAGCCCGCTTAGCGGTCCCTACAATGAGCAGTTCTTC
>TRBJ1-1|-|TRBV7-9|-
CASSPSQGNTEAFF
TGTGCCAGCAGCCCGTCACAGGGCAACACTGAAGCTTTCTTT
>TRBJ2-3|-|TRBV6-2/TRBV6-3|few
CASSWANEHTQYF
TGTGCCAGCAGTTGGGCCAACGAACATACGCAGTATTTT
>TRBJ2-1|-|TRBV5-4|few
CASGARISSYNEQFF
TGTGCCAGCGGAGCCCGGATCAGCTCCTACAATGAGCAGTTCTTC
>TRBJ2-2|-|TRBV14|-
CASSQGPDTGELFF
TGTGCCAGCAGCCAGGGGCCGGACACCGGGGAGCTGTTTTTT
>TRBJ1-1|-|TRBV9|-
CASSVEVEDEAFF
TGTGCCAGCAGCGTAGAGGTTGAGGATGAAGCTTTCTTT
>TRBJ2-3|-|TRBV20-1|few
CSARDPSEKRGTQYF
TGCAGTGCTAGAGATCCTAGCGAAAAAAGGGGTACGCAGTATTTT
>TRBJ2-3|TRBD2|TRBV20-1|-
CSATSMSGGGTDTQYF
TGCAGTGCTACATCTATGAGCGGGGGGGGCACAGATACGCAGTATTTT
>TRBJ2-7|TRBD2|TRBV28|few
CASSRGAGGSSYEQYF
TGTGCCAGCAGTCGGGGAGCGGGAGGGAGCTCCTACGAGCAGTACTTC
>TRBJ1-2|-|TRBV20-1|-
CSARDLRGTPGTYGYTF
TGCAGTGCTAGAGATCTCAGGGGTACGCCAGGGACGTATGGCTACACCTTC
>TRBJ2-7|-|TRBV4-2|-
CASSQMGVAGQYF
TGTGCCAGCAGCCAGATGGGCGTAGCAGGGCAGTACTTC
>TRBJ2-7|-|TRBV20-1|medium-sized
CSASGSKEQYF
TGCAGTGCTAGCGGGAGTAAAGAGCAGTACTTC
>TRBJ2-7|TRBD2|TRBV7-2|-
CASSLTSGPTYEQYF
TGTGCCAGCAGCTTGACTAGCGGGCCCACCTACGAGCAGTACTTC
>TRBJ2-7|TRBD2|TRBV20-1|medium-sized
CSARDLAGNEQYF
TGCAGTGCTAGAGATCTAGCGGGAAACGAGCAGTACTTC
>TRBJ1-1|TRBD1|TRBV4-3|-
CASSPDRQGNTEAFF
TGCGCCAGCAGCCCAGATAGACAGGGGAACACTGAAGCTTTCTTT
>TRBJ2-1|TRBD2|TRBV10-3|medium-sized
CAISVGGSQDEQFF
TGTGCCATCAGTGTAGGCGGGAGTCAGGATGAGCAGTTCTTC
>TRBJ2-7|-|TRBV6-4|medium-sized
CASNHEGAYEQYF
TGTGCCAGCAACCACGAAGGGGCATACGAGCAGTACTTC
>TRBJ2-5|-|TRBV6-6|medium-sized
CASGVKETQYF
TGTGCCAGCGGGGTGAAAGAGACCCAGTACTTC
>TRBJ2-5|-|TRBV10-2|-
CASKPDSQETQYF
TGCGCCAGCAAGCCCGACAGCCAAGAGACCCAGTACTTC
>TRBJ2-2|-|TRBV6-2/TRBV6-3|medium-sized
CATRPTANTGELFF
TGTGCCACCCGACCGACCGCGAACACCGGGGAGCTGTTTTTT
>TRBJ1-2|-|TRBV24-1|-
CATSSGGNYGYTF
TGTGCCACCAGTTCCGGGGGGAACTATGGCTACACCTTC
>TRBJ2-1|-|TRBV20-1|few
CSASRAVNEQFF
TGCAGTGCTAGTCGGGCCGTCAATGAGCAGTTCTTC
>TRBJ2-1|-|TRBV27|few
CASIQSPSSYNEQFF
TGTGCCAGCATTCAAAGCCCAAGCTCCTACAATGAGCAGTTCTTC
>TRBJ2-1|-|TRBV7-2|medium-sized
CASSLEYADEQFF
TGTGCCAGCAGCTTAGAGTACGCGGATGAGCAGTTCTTC
>TRBJ1-2|-|TRBV20-1|medium-sized
CSASNGGDLYGYTF
TGCAGTGCTAGTAACGGGGGAGACCTCTATGGCTACACCTTC
>TRBJ2-1|-|TRBV7-9|few
CASSLWSDEQFF
TGTGCCAGCAGCTTATGGTCCGATGAGCAGTTCTTC
>TRBJ2-1|-|TRBV27|few
CASSLYPLASNEQFF
TGTGCCAGCAGTTTATATCCTCTAGCGTCCAATGAGCAGTTCTTC
>TRBJ2-3|-|TRBV5-6|medium-sized
CASCSSSTDTQYF
TGTGCCAGCTGTTCTAGCAGCACAGATACGCAGTATTTT
>TRBJ2-1|TRBD2|TRBV4-3|few
CASSLRVREGLREQFF
TGCGCCAGCAGCCTAAGGGTACGGGAGGGTCTTAGGGAGCAGTTCTTC
>TRBJ2-7|-|TRBV11-1|medium-sized
CASSPGGSEQYF
TGTGCCAGCAGCCCAGGGGGGAGCGAGCAGTACTTC
>TRBJ2-7|TRBD2|TRBV27|-
CASSLTSGGSYEQYF
TGTGCCAGCAGTCTAACTAGCGGGGGTTCCTACGAGCAGTACTTC
>TRBJ2-1|-|TRBV20-1|-
CSAAVRGEQFF
TGCAGTGCTGCCGTACGGGGTGAGCAGTTCTTC
>TRBJ2-6|-|TRBV6-1|-
CASSALSGANVLTF
TGTGCCAGCAGTGCCCTCTCTGGGGCCAACGTCCTGACTTTC
>TRBJ1-2|-|TRBV18|few
CASSPRDKYGYTF
TGTGCCAGCTCACCACGGGACAAGTATGGCTACACCTTC
>TRBJ2-2|-|TRBV6-6|-
CASRRQVPNTGELFF
TGTGCCAGCAGAAGACAGGTCCCGAACACCGGGGAGCTGTTTTTT
>TRBJ1-1|-|TRBV14|few
CASSHGQWGYTEAFF
TGTGCCAGCAGCCACGGACAGTGGGGGTACACTGAAGCTTTCTTT
>TRBJ2-1|-|TRBV20-1|-
CSATPNEQFF
TGCAGTGCTACTCCCAATGAGCAGTTCTTC
>TRBJ1-6|-|TRBV19|medium-sized
CASRIGGANSPLHF
TGTGCCAGTAGGATTGGGGGCGCGAATTCACCCCTCCACTTT
>TRBJ2-7|TRBD2|TRBV20-1|-
CSASWGRAYEQYF
TGCAGTGCTTCTTGGGGGAGGGCCTACGAGCAGTACTTC
>TRBJ2-1|TRBD1|TRBV27|few
CASRRQGPSYNEQFF
TGTGCCAGCAGGAGACAGGGACCTTCCTACAATGAGCAGTTCTTC
>TRBJ2-3|-|TRBV5-6|-
CASSRPPGGSIIHDTDTQYF
TGTGCCAGCAGCCGCCCCCCTGGCGGGTCCATCATTCATGACACAGATACGCAGTATTTT
>TRBJ1-1|TRBD1|TRBV5-4|few
CASSLLDRENTEAFF
TGTGCCAGCAGCTTGCTTGACAGGGAGAACACTGAAGCTTTCTTT
>TRBJ2-3|TRBD2|TRBV7-2|-
CASSQGLAGDTDTQYF
TGTGCCAGCAGCCAGGGACTAGCGGGAGATACAGATACGCAGTATTTT